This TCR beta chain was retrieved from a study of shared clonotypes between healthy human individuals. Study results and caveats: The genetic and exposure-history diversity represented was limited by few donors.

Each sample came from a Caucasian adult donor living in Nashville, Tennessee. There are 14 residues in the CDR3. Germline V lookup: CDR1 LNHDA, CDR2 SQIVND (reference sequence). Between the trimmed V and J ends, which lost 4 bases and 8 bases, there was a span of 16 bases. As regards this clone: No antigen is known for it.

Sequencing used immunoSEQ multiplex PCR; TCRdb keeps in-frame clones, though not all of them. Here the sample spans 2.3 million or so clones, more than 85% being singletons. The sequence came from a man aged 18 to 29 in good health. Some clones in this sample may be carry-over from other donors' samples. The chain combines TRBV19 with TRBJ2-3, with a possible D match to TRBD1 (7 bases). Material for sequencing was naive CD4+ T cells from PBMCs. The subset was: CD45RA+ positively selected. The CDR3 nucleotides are TGTGCCAGTAGTAATAACAGGGGACTTGGTACGCAGTATTTT. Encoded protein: CASSNNRGLGTQYF.